The 3 T cell receptor beta chains below all came from one sample that was sequenced in a study of T-cell reconstitution after alpha-beta-depleted transplantation in children. A library of TCRbeta sequences, prepared with unique molecular identifiers, was generated. Each CDR3 protein gets one entry after TCRdb re-called the PCR reads with MiXCR. The sample holds around 300,000 distinct CDR3 sequences, around 10% seen once. Here the sequenced sample was PBMCs, taken before TCRalphabeta/CD19-depleted stem cell transplant. The receptor source for this set is a boy younger than two with acute myeloid leukemia, due to receive a stem cell transplant.

The chain combines TRBV7-9 with TRBJ2-5, with 8 bases identical to TRBD2. Germline lookup yields CDR1 SEHNR and CDR2 FQNEAQ (reference sequence). This CDR3 has 15 amino acids. After removal of 5 bases from V and 4 bases from J, the junction contained 9 bases not matched to a gene. The CDR3 loop reads CASSLSGTRIETQYF. The DNA for the CDR3 is TGTGCCAGCAGCCTCTCCGGGACTAGGATAGAGACCCAGTACTTC. The full variable domain, in which reference TRBV7-9 and TRBJ2-5 provide the parts outside the CDR3, is DTGVSQNPRHKITKRGQNVTFRCDPISEHNRLYWYRQTLGQGPEFLTYFQNEAQLEKSRLLSDRFSAERPKGSFSTLEIQRTEQGDSAMYLCASSLSGTRIETQYFGPGTRLLVL.

This clonotype was seen ten or more times. The rearrangement joins TRBV20-1 to TRBJ2-1; D remains ambiguous. The CDR3 consists of 14 residues. V was cut by 1 base and J by 7 bases, with 14 bases left in between. Germline V gene sequence: CDR1 DFQATT, CDR2 SNEGSKA (reference sequence). The CDR3 is CSARVTDQENEQFF. Written as DNA, the CDR3 is TGCAGTGCTAGAGTTACGGATCAAGAGAATGAGCAGTTCTTC.

There are many counts of this clonotype. This chain links TRBV29-1 with TRBJ1-3; D not certain. The ends were cut back, 5 bases at V and 7 bases at J, with 15 bases in the middle. In germline, CDR1 is SQVTM, CDR2 ANQGSEA. The length of the CDR3 is 13 residues. Here the CDR3 DNA reads TGCAGCGTTCGATCGGGCATTGGTAACACCATATATTTT. Protein product: CSVRSGIGNTIYF.